This T cell receptor beta chain originates from a study of shared clonotypes between healthy human individuals. Study results and limitations: As a rule, naive subsets had a larger estimated richness than memory subsets. Sharing of clonotypes among donors was expected to vary with sequencing depth.

A word on this clone: Antigen unknown. Germline is not matched at one junction end, which may reflect a read error.

The CDR3 runs to 12 residues. Germline V gene data show CDR1 as LNHDA and CDR2 as SQIVND (reference sequence). TCRdb's table, derived via immunoSEQ multiplex PCR, lists solely in-frame clones and lacks some. Of some 200,000 clones detected, about 69% appear once; the ten largest clones hold more than 9.5%. The origin of this receptor is a man aged 25 to 40 in good health. Sequences were obtained from memory CD4+ T cells sorted from blood. The subset: CD45RA-negative fraction. This chain connects TRBV19 to TRBJ1-2; D gene unclear. CDR3 amino acids: CASRRGSGGYTF. The CDR3 DNA follows: TGTGCTAGTAGGCGGGGATCGGGAGGCTACACCTTC.